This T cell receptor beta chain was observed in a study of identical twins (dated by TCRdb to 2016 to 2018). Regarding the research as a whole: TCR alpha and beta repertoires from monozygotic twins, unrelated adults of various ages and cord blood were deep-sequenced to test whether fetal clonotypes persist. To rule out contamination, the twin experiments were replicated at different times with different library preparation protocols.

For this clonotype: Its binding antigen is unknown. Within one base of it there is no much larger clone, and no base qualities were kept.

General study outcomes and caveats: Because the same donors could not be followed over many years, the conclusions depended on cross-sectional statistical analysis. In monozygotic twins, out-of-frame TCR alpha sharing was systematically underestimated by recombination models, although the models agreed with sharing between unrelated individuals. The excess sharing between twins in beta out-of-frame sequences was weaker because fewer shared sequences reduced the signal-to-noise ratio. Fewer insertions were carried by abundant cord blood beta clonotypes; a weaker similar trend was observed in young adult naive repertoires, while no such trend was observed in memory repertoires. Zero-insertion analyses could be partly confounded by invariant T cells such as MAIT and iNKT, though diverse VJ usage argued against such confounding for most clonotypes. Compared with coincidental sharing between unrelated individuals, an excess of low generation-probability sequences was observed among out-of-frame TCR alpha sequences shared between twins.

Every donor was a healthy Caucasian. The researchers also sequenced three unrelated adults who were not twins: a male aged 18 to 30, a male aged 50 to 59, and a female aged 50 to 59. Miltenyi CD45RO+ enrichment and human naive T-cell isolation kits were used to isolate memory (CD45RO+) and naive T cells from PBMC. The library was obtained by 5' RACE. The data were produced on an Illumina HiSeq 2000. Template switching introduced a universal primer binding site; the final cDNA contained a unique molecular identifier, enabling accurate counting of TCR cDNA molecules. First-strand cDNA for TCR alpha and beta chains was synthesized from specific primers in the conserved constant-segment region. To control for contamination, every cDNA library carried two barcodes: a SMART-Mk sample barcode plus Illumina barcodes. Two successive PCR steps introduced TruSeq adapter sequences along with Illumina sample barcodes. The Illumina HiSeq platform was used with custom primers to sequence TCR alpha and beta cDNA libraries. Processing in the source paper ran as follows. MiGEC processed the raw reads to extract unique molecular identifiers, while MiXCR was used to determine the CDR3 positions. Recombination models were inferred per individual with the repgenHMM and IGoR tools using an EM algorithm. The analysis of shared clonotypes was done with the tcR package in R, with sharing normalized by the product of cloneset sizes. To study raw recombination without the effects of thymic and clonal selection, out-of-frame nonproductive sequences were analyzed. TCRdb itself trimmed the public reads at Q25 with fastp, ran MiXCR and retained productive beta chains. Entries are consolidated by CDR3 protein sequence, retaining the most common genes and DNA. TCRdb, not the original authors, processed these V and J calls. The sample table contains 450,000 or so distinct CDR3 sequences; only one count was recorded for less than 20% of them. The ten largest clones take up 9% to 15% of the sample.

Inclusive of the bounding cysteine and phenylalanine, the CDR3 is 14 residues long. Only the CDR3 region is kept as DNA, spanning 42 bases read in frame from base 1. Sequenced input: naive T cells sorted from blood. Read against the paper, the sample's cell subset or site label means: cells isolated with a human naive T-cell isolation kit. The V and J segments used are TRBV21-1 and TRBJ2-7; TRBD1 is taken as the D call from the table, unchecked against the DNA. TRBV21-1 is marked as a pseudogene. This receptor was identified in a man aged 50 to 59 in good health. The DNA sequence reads TGTGCCAGCAGCGCCGCACAGGGTATCCACGAGCAGTACTTC. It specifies CASSAAQGIHEQYF.